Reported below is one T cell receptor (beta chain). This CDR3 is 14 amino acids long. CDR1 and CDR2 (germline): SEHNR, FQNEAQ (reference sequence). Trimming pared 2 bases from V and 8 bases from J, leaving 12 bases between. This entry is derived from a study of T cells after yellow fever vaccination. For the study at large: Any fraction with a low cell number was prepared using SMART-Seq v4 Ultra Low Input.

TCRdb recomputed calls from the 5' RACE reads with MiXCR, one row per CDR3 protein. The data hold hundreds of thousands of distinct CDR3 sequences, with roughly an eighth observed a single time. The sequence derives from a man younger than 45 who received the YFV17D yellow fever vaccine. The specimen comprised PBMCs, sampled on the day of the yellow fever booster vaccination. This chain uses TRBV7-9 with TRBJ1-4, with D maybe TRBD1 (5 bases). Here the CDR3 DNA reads TGTGCCAGCAGCTTACGCGGGGCAGTGGAAAAACTGTTTTTT. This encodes CASSLRGAVEKLFF.